This TCR beta chain derives from a study of T-cell reconstitution after alpha-beta-depleted transplantation in children. The CDR3 runs to 17 residues. With V trimmed by 6 bases and J by 6 bases, 12 bases remained unmatched. CDR1 and CDR2 from the germline V gene are MNHEY and SVGEGT. Study-wide findings and caveats: At day 60, the high TCRbeta diversity found in some patients originated from recipient T cells and thymic progenitors that had survived.

As it was prepared, the TCRbeta library received unique molecular identifiers. TCRdb re-called the PCR reads through MiXCR, storing one row per CDR3 protein. The sample comprises a few hundred thousand distinct CDR3 sequences, approximately 6.9% of which are singletons, and 5% to 6.5% rests with the top ten. This clonotype was observed many times. Its antigen is unknown. The chain has TRBV6-2 or TRBV6-3 and TRBJ2-3; 13 nucleotides match TRBD2. Sequenced here: PBMCs, sampled before TCRalphabeta/CD19-depleted stem cell transplant. The receptor was derived from a boy aged 2 to 10 with acute lymphoblastic leukemia, due to receive a stem cell transplant. CDR3 protein: CASRSTSGRAKTDTQYF. DNA for the CDR3: TGTGCCAGCAGGAGTACTAGCGGGAGGGCCAAAACGGATACGCAGTATTTT.